The rows below give T cell receptor beta chains drawn from one sample of a study of neoadjuvant anti-PD-1 for oral cavity cancer. Clones were read by immunoSEQ multiplex PCR, and TCRdb kept only the in-frame ones, dropping some. The table includes 30,000 to 40,000 clones, about 87% detected once. The sample in question was PBMCs, obtained before nivolumab (anti-PD-1) treatment. These receptors all stem from a person between 40 and 85 years old with oral cavity squamous cell carcinoma. The CDR3 runs from the conserved cysteine through the conserved F or W. Each record gives: D gene, clone size, J gene, V gene, CDR3 protein, CDR3 DNA. A D gene is named only where the DNA matches it firmly. Some rows mark clone size as missing; the rest say once, few, many or name a class of expanded clone.

>TRBD1|.|TRBJ1-2|TRBV6-5
CASTKGQGIVTF
TGTGCCAGCACCAAGGGACAGGGCATAGTCACCTTC
>.|.|TRBJ2-5|TRBV29-1
CSVAGSSEQETQYF
TGCAGCGTGGCGGGTTCGTCGGAGCAAGAGACCCAGTACTTC
>TRBD2|.|TRBJ2-2|TRBV2
CAMVVRGGFANTGELFF
TGTGCCATGGTCGTCCGCGGGGGGTTCGCGAACACCGGGGAGCTGTTTTTT
>TRBD2|.|TRBJ2-7|TRBV4-1
CASSPTQGAGGIHEQYF
TGCGCCAGCAGCCCTACCCAAGGGGCGGGGGGGATCCACGAGCAGTACTTC
>.|.|TRBJ2-7|TRBV19
CASSPTAGGGTYEQYF
TGTGCCAGTAGTCCCACTGCAGGGGGGGGGACCTACGAGCAGTACTTC
>.|.|TRBJ1-4|TRBV9
CASSADTRDGEKLFF
TGTGCCAGCAGCGCCGACACCAGGGATGGGGAAAAACTGTTTTTT
>.|once|TRBJ2-2|TRBV2
CASSEAGGSDTGELFF
TGTGCCAGCAGTGAAGCAGGGGGTTCGGACACCGGGGAGCTGTTTTTT
>TRBD1|.|TRBJ2-5|TRBV6-5
CASSYQQGARETQYF
TGTGCCAGCAGTTACCAGCAGGGGGCACGGGAGACCCAGTACTTC
>TRBD2|.|TRBJ2-1|TRBV9
CASSVEAGGRGEQFF
TGTGCCAGCAGCGTAGAAGCGGGGGGCCGTGGTGAGCAGTTCTTC
>.|.|TRBJ1-2|TRBV19
CASGQTYGYTF
TGTGCCTCCGGCCAGACCTATGGCTACACCTTC
>TRBD1|once|TRBJ2-7|TRBV10-3
CAISDSDRDEQYF
TGTGCCATCAGTGATTCGGACAGGGACGAGCAGTACTTC
>.|.|TRBJ2-5|TRBV4-2
CASSQVWEQETQYF
TGTGCCAGCAGCCAAGTATGGGAACAAGAGACCCAGTACTTC
>.|.|TRBJ2-7|TRBV30
CAWSEAGYEQYF
TGTGCCTGGAGTGAGGCAGGGTACGAGCAGTACTTC
>TRBD1|once|TRBJ2-3|TRBV6-4
CALRGRGITDTQYF
TGTGCCCTACGGGGCAGGGGGATCACAGATACGCAGTATTTT
>TRBD2|.|TRBJ2-1|TRBV28
CASRGLAGATYNEQFF
TGTGCCAGCAGGGGACTAGCGGGAGCCACCTACAATGAGCAGTTCTTC
>.|once|TRBJ1-1|TRBV10-1
CASSGGIGEAFF
TGCGCCAGCAGTGGAGGGATCGGTGAAGCTTTCTTT
>.|.|TRBJ1-1|TRBV27
CASSSEEGTEAFF
TGTGCCAGCAGTTCGGAGGAGGGAACTGAAGCTTTCTTT
>TRBD2|.|TRBJ2-2|TRBV19
CASLPGREVTGELFF
TGTGCCAGTCTTCCAGGGAGGGAGGTCACCGGGGAGCTGTTTTTT
>TRBD1|.|TRBJ2-7|TRBV6-6
CASSYYGTGAYEQYF
TGTGCCAGCAGTTACTACGGGACAGGGGCCTACGAGCAGTACTTC
>.|.|TRBJ1-1|TRBV11-2
CASSLVMGLIEEAFF
TGTGCCAGCAGCTTAGTGATGGGACTTATTGAGGAAGCTTTCTTT
>TRBD2|few|TRBJ2-3|TRBV10-3
CAISDPGTSGGYTDTQYF
TGTGCCATCAGTGATCCTGGGACTAGCGGGGGATACACAGATACGCAGTATTTT
>.|.|TRBJ1-2|TRBV5-1
CASSLEPREWGYTF
TGCGCCAGCAGCTTGGAACCCAGGGAGTGGGGCTACACCTTC
>.|few|TRBJ1-1|TRBV7-9
CASSLPPGVTEAFF
TGTGCCAGCAGCTTGCCACCAGGGGTCACTGAAGCTTTCTTT
>.|.|TRBJ1-2|TRBV21-1
CASSKRRGEEPNYGYTF
TGTGCCAGCAGCAAACGAAGGGGGGAGGAACCTAACTATGGCTACACCTTC
>.|few|TRBJ2-6|TRBV6-4
CASSDDIATGANVLTF
TGTGCCAGCAGTGACGACATTGCTACTGGGGCCAACGTCCTGACTTTC
>.|.|TRBJ1-2|TRBV2
CASSGGGGEKIDYGYTF
TGTGCCAGCAGTGGGGGGGGAGGAGAGAAGATTGACTATGGCTACACCTTC
>.|medium-sized|TRBJ1-2|TRBV28
CASSFAGKDGYTF
TGTGCCAGCAGTTTCGCGGGGAAGGATGGCTACACCTTC
>.|.|TRBJ2-4|TRBV27
CASTARNIQYF
TGTGCCAGCACGGCCAGAAACATTCAGTACTTC
>TRBD1|.|TRBJ2-1|TRBV10-1
CASSESLGGGNEQFF
TGCGCCAGCAGTGAGTCTTTAGGGGGCGGGAATGAGCAGTTCTTC
>TRBD1|few|TRBJ2-7|TRBV6-5
CASSRGTALYEQYF
TGTGCCAGCAGCAGGGGGACAGCACTCTACGAGCAGTACTTC
>.|.|TRBJ2-7|TRBV5-1
CASSLESTYEQYF
TGCGCCAGCAGCTTGGAATCTACCTACGAGCAGTACTTC
>TRBD1|.|TRBJ2-2|TRBV6-4
CASSPQWQGAAGELFF
TGTGCCAGCAGCCCACAGTGGCAGGGGGCCGCCGGGGAGCTGTTTTTT
>TRBD1|.|TRBJ2-5|TRBV4-1
CASSPADRVQETQYF
TGCGCCAGCAGCCCGGCGGACAGGGTACAAGAGACCCAGTACTTC
>.|few|TRBJ1-1|TRBV10-1
CASSERGGRDTEAFF
TGCGCCAGCAGTGAGCGGGGGGGACGGGACACTGAAGCTTTCTTT
>TRBD2|few|TRBJ2-2|TRBV4-3
CASSRGLAGTGELFF
TGCGCCAGCAGCCGGGGACTAGCGGGAACCGGGGAGCTGTTTTTT
>.|few|TRBJ1-3|TRBV5-1
CASSLDPSGNTIYF
TGCGCCAGCAGCTTAGATCCCTCTGGAAACACCATATATTTT
>.|.|TRBJ2-3|TRBV18
CASSPQRSTDTQYF
TGTGCCAGCTCACCCCAGCGAAGCACAGATACGCAGTATTTT